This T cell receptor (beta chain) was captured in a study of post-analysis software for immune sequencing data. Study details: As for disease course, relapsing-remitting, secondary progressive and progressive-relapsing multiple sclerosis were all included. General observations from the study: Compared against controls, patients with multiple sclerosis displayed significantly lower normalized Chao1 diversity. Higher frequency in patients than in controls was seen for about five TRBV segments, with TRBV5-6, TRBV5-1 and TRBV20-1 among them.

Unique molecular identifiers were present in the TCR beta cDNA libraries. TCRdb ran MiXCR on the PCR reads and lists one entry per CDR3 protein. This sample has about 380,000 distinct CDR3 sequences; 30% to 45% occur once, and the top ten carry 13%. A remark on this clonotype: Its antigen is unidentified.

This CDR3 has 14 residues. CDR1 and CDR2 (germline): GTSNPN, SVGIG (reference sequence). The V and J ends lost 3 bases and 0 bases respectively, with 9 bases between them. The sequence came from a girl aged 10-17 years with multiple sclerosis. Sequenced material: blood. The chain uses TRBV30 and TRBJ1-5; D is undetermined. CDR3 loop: CAWRRQNSNQPQHF. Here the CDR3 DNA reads TGTGCCTGGAGGCGACAAAATAGCAATCAGCCCCAGCATTTT.